Below, 9 T cell receptor beta chains from the same sample are listed, as sequenced in a study of neurological immune-mediated disorders. Each CDR3 protein is one row after TCRdb ran MiXCR on the 5' RACE reads. The table shows about 80,000 distinct CDR3 sequences, with roughly 4.8% occurring only once. Source material: PBMCs. Receptors were obtained from a woman aged 30 to 39 with multiple sclerosis.

The table lists this clonotype with many counts. The chain is built from TRBV20-1 and TRBJ2-3; TRBD2 is a possible D gene (6 bases). This CDR3 spans 15 amino acids. The germline V gene encodes CDR1 DFQATT and CDR2 SNEGSKA (reference sequence). Between the trimmed V and J ends, which lost 3 bases and 3 bases, there was a span of 16 bases. The CDR3 nucleotides read TGCAGTGCTAGTCAAGGGGCCGGGGGTACAGATACGCAGTATTTT. Amino acid sequence: CSASQGAGGTDTQYF.

The chain joins TRBV10-3 to TRBJ1-6, with TRBD1 identical over 9 bases. Trimming at V came to 10 bases and at J to 7 bases, leaving 5 bases not matched to a gene. This CDR3 is built from 13 residues. Germline V gives CDR1 ENHRY, CDR2 SYGVKD. In DNA, the CDR3 is TGTGCCACCGGACAGGGGACAAATTCACCCCTCCACTTT. This sequence encodes CATGQGTNSPLHF.

The sample holds many counts of this clonotype. This chain links TRBV5-5 with TRBJ2-3; D not resolved. The CDR3 has 11 residues. Germline CDR1 reads SGHKS; CDR2 reads YYEKEE (reference sequence). Deletions cut 4 bases from V and 5 bases from J, with 5 bases between. The CDR3 nucleotides read TGTGCCAGCAGCGCGATAGATACGCAGTATTTT. Protein: CASSAIDTQYF.

This clonotype was recorded at least ten times. The chain recombines TRBV11-3 with TRBJ2-1; TRBD1 matches 8 bases. The CDR3 sequence is 15 residues long. The trim removed 5 bases at V and 3 bases at J, leaving 6 bases unmatched. Germline CDR1 SGHNT, CDR2 YENEEA. The chain's CDR3 is CASSGQGSNYNEQFF. The CDR3 coding sequence is TGTGCCAGCAGCGGACAGGGTAGCAACTACAATGAGCAGTTCTTC. Full variable domain (missing parts from reference TRBV11-3 and TRBJ2-1): EAGVVQSPRYKIIEKKQPVAFWCNPISGHNTLYWYLQNLGQGPELLIRYENEEAVDDSQLPKDRFSAERLKGVDSTLKIQPAELGDSAVYLCASSGQGSNYNEQFFGPGTRLTVL.

The table lists this clonotype with many counts. V and J are TRBV12-3 or TRBV12-4 and TRBJ2-1, with 7 positions matching TRBD2. V was pared by 4 bases and J by 7 bases, with 1 base of the junction left unmatched. The CDR3 covers 12 residues. CDR3 nucleotides: TGTGCCAGCAGTTCGGGAGGAAATGAGCAGTTCTTC. Its protein is CASSSGGNEQFF.

This clonotype was detected many times. This chain connects TRBV20-1 to TRBJ2-7, with D perhaps TRBD2 (6 bases). Germline V gives CDR1 DFQATT, CDR2 SNEGSKA (reference sequence). CDR3 length: 16 amino acids. Trimming left V 3 bases short and J 4 bases short, with 22 bases between. CDR3 coding DNA: TGCAGTGCTAGTATTCTTGGGGGGAGTACGGGGTACGAGCAGTACTTC. This gives the protein CSASILGGSTGYEQYF.

This clonotype was seen a handful of times. This rearrangement joins TRBV2 to TRBJ2-1; D gene unclear. Germline loops: CDR1 SNHLY, CDR2 FYNNEI. The ends were cut back, 1 base at V and 4 bases at J, with 8 bases in the middle. The CDR3 covers 14 residues. CDR3 in DNA: TGTGCCAGCAGTGAAGGGCAGGAGTACAATGAGCAGTTCTTC. It encodes CASSEGQEYNEQFF.

There are many counts of this clonotype. The CDR3 loop is CSAKIGVSGNQPQHF. As DNA, the CDR3 is TGCAGTGCTAAGATCGGAGTATCGGGCAATCAGCCCCAGCATTTT. V usage is TRBV20-1 and J usage is TRBJ1-5; D call uncertain. Trimming took off 4 bases at V and 2 bases at J, with 15 bases between the two ends. Germline values: CDR1 DFQATT, CDR2 SNEGSKA (reference sequence). CDR3 length: 15 amino acids.

This clonotype was recorded a few times. The chain carries TRBV18 and TRBJ1-1; 7 bases are shared with TRBD1. V shed 4 bases, J shed 7 bases, and the junction held 12 bases outside the gene matches. Germline assignment: CDR1 KGHSH and CDR2 LQKENI. The CDR3 contains 15 residues. The CDR3 DNA reads TGTGCCAGCTCACGCGGACAGGCCGCCCCCCATGAAGCTTTCTTT. Translation gives CASSRGQAAPHEAFF.